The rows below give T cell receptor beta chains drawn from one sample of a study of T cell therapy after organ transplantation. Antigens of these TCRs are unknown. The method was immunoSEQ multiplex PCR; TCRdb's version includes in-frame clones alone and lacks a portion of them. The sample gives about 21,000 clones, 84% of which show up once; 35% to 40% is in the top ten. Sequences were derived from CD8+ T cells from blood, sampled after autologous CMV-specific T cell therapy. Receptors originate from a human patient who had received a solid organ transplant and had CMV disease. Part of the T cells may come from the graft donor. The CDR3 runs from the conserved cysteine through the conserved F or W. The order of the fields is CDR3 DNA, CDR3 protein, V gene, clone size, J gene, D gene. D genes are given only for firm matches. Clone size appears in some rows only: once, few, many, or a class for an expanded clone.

TGTGCCAGCAGTCCCGACAGGTACGACTACGAGCAGTACTTC,CASSPDRYDYEQYF,TRBV27,-,TRBJ2-7,-
TGTGCCAGCAGCTTAGGGGGGGGCAATCAGCCCCAGCATTTT,CASSLGGGNQPQHF,TRBV7-2,-,TRBJ1-5,-
TGTGCCAGCAGTTTAGGACAGCGCCGCTACGAGCAGTACTTC,CASSLGQRRYEQYF,TRBV27,-,TRBJ2-7,-
TGCAGCGGACGACTAGCGGAGCACAATGAGCAGTTCTTC,CSGRLAEHNEQFF,TRBV29-1,-,TRBJ2-1,TRBD2
TGTGCCAGCAGTTTGCAGGGGGCGATTATGGACTATGGCTACACCTTC,CASSLQGAIMDYGYTF,TRBV27,few,TRBJ1-2,TRBD1
TGTGCCAGCAGCGACACCCGGGACAGGGGGGACTATGGCTACACCTTC,CASSDTRDRGDYGYTF,TRBV5-8,-,TRBJ1-2,TRBD1
TGTGCCAGCAGCCAATTTTTAAACGGGATTCGCGATGAGCAGTTCTTC,CASSQFLNGIRDEQFF,TRBV14,-,TRBJ2-1,-
TGTGCCACCTCACTACGCCCAACCTACAATGAGCAGTTCTTC,CATSLRPTYNEQFF,TRBV19,-,TRBJ2-1,-
TGTGCCAGCAGCTTAGTCTCCAGGGGTACCGGGGAGCTGTTTTTT,CASSLVSRGTGELFF,TRBV7-9,-,TRBJ2-2,-
TGTGCCAGCAGCCCCCGGCTACGCTCCTACGAGCAGTACTTC,CASSPRLRSYEQYF,TRBV28,-,TRBJ2-7,-
TGTGCCAGCAGCAATAGGGCGGGACAGCGCACAGATACGCAGTATTTT,CASSNRAGQRTDTQYF,TRBV7-9,-,TRBJ2-3,-
TGTGCCAGCAGCCTTAGCGCGGACACCAACTATCATCCCCAGCATTTT,CASSLSADTNYHPQHF,TRBV27,once,TRBJ1-5,-
TGTGCCAGCAGTTTGCGGGGGAGCAATGAGCAGTTCTTC,CASSLRGSNEQFF,TRBV27,-,TRBJ2-1,TRBD2
TGTGCCAGCAACCCGGGACAGAGCTCCTACGAGCAGTACTTC,CASNPGQSSYEQYF,TRBV21-1,-,TRBJ2-7,-
TGTGCCAGCAGTGTACCCGCGTGGGGCACAGATACGCAGTATTTT,CASSVPAWGTDTQYF,TRBV6-1,-,TRBJ2-3,-
TGCGCCAGCAGCTTGGAATTGGGATTACAGCCCCAGCATTTT,CASSLELGLQPQHF,TRBV5-1,-,TRBJ1-5,-
TGCGCCAGCAGCCAAGAACAACCGAGCTCCTACAATGAGCAGTTCTTC,CASSQEQPSSYNEQFF,TRBV4-3,-,TRBJ2-1,-
TGTGCCAGCAGTGAAGGGGCGGGAGGCCACGAGCAGTACTTC,CASSEGAGGHEQYF,TRBV6-1,once,TRBJ2-7,TRBD2
TGTGCCAGCAGACAGGGACAGGAGCAGTTCTTC,CASRQGQEQFF,TRBV6-5,-,TRBJ2-1,TRBD1
TGTGCCAGCAGTCAGGGGGAGGTCAATGAGCAGTTCTTC,CASSQGEVNEQFF,TRBV6-4,-,TRBJ2-1,-
TGTGCCAGCAGCCTAGGGACTAGAAGCACAGATACGCAGTATTTT,CASSLGTRSTDTQYF,TRBV28,-,TRBJ2-3,TRBD2